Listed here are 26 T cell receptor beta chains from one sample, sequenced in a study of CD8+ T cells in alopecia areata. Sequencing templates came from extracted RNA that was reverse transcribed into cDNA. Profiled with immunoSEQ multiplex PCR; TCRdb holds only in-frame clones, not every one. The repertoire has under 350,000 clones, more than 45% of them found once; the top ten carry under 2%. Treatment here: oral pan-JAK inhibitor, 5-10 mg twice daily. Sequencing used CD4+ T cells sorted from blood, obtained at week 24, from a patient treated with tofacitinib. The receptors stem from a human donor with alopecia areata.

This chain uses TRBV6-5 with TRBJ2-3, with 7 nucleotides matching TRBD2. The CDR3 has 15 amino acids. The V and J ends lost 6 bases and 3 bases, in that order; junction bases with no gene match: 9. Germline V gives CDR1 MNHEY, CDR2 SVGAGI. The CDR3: CASRLRGIGTDTQYF. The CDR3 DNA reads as TGTGCCAGCAGGCTGCGGGGGATAGGGACAGATACGCAGTATTTT.

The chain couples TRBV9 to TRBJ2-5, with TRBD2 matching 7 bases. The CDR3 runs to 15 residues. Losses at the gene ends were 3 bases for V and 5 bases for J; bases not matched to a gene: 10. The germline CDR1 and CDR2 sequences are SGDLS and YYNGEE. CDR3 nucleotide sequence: TGTGCCAGCAGCGGCCTAAGCGGGGTGGCGGAGACCCAGTACTTC. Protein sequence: CASSGLSGVAETQYF.

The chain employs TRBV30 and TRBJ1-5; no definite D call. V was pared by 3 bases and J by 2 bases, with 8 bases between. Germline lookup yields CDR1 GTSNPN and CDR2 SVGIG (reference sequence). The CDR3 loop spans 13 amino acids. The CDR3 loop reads CAWRGGGNQPQHF. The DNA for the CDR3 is TGTGCCTGGAGAGGAGGTGGCAATCAGCCCCAGCATTTT.

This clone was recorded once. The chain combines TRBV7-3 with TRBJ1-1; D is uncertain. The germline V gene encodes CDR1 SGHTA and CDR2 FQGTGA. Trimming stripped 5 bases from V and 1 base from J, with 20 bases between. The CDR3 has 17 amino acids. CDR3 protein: CASSQTLRTDSNTEAFF. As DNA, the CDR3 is TGTGCCAGCAGCCAGACTCTTCGTACAGACTCGAACACTGAAGCTTTCTTT.

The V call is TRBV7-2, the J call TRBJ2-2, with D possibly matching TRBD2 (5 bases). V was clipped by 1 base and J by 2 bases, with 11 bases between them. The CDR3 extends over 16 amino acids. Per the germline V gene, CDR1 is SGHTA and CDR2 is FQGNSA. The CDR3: CASSLVGERNTGELFF. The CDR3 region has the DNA TGTGCCAGCAGCTTAGTTGGGGAGAGAAACACCGGGGAGCTGTTTTTT.

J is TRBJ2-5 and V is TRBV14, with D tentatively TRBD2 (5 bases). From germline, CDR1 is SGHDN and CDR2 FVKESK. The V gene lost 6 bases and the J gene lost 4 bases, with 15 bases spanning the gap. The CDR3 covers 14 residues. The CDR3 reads CASSQRGSPETQYF. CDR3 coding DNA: TGTGCCAGCAGTCAACGGGGAAGCCCAGAGACCCAGTACTTC.

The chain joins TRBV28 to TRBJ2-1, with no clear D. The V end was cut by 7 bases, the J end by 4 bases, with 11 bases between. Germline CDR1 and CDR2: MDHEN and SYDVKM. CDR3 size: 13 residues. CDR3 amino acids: CASTLGGYNEQFF. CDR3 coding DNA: TGTGCCAGCACCCTTGGCGGATACAATGAGCAGTTCTTC.

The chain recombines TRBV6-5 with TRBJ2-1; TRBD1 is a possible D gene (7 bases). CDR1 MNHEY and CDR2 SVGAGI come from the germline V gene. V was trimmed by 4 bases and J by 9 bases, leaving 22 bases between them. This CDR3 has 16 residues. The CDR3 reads CASSSNRGSTGGEQFF. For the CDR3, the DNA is TGTGCCAGCAGTTCGAACAGGGGCTCCACCGGGGGTGAGCAGTTCTTC.

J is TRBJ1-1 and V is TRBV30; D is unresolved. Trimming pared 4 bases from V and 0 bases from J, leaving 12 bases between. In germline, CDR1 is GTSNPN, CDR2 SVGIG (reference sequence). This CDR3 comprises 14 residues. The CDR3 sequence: CAWTQLRMNTEAFF. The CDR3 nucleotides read TGTGCCTGGACACAGCTCAGGATGAACACTGAAGCTTTCTTT.

The CDR3 loop is CASSPGGQRGVANTGELFF. DNA for the CDR3: TGCGCCAGCAGCCCAGGGGGACAGAGAGGAGTCGCGAACACCGGGGAGCTGTTTTTT. The rearrangement uses TRBV4-1 and TRBJ2-2; 7 bases are a match to TRBD1. Germline-derived CDR1 and CDR2 are MGHRA and YSYEKL. The CDR3 contains 19 residues. Unmatched junction bases numbered 14, after V lost 4 bases and J lost 0 bases.

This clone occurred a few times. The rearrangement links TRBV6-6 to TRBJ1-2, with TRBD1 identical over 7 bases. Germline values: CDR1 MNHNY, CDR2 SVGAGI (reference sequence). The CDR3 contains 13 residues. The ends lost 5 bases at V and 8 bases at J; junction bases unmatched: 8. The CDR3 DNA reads TGTGCCAGCAGTCCTACAGGGGTCCGCGGCTACACCTTC. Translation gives CASSPTGVRGYTF.

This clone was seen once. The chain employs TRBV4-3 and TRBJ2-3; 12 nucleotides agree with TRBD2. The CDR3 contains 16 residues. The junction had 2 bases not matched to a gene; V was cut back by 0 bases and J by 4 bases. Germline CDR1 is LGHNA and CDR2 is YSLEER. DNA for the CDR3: TGCGCCAGCAGCCAAGAAACTAGCGGGGGGCCAGATACGCAGTATTTT. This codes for CASSQETSGGPDTQYF.

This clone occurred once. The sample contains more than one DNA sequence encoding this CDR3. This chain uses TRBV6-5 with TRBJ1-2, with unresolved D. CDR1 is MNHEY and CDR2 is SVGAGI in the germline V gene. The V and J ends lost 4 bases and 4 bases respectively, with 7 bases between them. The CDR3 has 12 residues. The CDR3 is CASSLTGYGYTF. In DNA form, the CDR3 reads TGTGCCAGCAGTTTGACTGGCTATGGCTACACCTTC.

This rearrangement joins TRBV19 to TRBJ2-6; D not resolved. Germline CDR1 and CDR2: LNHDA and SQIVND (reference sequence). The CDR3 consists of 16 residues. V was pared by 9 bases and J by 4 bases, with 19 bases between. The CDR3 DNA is TGTGCCAGCTGCCGAGGAGCGCCCCTCGGGGCCAACGTCCTGACTTTC. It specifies CASCRGAPLGANVLTF.

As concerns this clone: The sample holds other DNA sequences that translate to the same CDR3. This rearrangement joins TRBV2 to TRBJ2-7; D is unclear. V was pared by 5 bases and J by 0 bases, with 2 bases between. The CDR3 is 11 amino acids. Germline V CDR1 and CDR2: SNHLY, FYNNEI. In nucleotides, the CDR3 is TGTGCCAGCAGTTTCTCCTACGAGCAGTACTTC. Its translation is CASSFSYEQYF.

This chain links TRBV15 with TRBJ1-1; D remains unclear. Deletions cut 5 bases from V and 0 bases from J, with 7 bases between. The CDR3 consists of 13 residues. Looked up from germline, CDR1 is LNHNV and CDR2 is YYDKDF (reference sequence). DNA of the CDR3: TGTGCCACCAGCCCCACTTTGAACACTGAAGCTTTCTTT. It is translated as CATSPTLNTEAFF.

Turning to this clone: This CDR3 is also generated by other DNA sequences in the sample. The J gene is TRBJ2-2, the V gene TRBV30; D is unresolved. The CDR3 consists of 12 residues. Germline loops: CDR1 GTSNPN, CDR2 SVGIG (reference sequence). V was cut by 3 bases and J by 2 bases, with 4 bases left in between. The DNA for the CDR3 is TGTGCCTGGAGCCGAAACACCGGGGAGCTGTTTTTT. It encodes CAWSRNTGELFF.

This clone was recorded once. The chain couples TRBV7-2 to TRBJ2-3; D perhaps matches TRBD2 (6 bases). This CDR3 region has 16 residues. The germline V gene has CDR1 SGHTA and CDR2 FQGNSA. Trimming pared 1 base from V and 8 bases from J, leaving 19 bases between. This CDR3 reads CASSLGGVGAGGTQYF. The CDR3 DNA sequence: TGTGCCAGCAGCTTAGGGGGTGTCGGAGCGGGCGGTACGCAGTATTTT.

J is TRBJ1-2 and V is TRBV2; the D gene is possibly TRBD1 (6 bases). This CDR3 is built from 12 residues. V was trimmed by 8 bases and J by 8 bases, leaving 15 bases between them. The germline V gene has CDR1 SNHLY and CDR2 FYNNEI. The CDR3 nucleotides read TGTGCCAGCCTCTTAAACAGGGACGGCTACACCTTC. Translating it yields CASLLNRDGYTF.

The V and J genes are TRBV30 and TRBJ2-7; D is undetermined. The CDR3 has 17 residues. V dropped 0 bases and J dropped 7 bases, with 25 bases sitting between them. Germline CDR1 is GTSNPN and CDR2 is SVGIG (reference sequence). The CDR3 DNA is TGTGCCTGGAGTGTACGGTCGTGGGCGGCTAACCAGGCGGAGCAGTACTTC. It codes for CAWSVRSWAANQAEQYF.

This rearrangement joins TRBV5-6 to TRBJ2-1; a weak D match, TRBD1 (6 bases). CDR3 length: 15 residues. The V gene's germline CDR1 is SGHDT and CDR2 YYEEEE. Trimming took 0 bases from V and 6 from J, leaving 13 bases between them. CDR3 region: CASSLGQGRTNEQFF. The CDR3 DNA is TGTGCCAGCAGCTTGGGGCAGGGGCGCACCAATGAGCAGTTCTTC.

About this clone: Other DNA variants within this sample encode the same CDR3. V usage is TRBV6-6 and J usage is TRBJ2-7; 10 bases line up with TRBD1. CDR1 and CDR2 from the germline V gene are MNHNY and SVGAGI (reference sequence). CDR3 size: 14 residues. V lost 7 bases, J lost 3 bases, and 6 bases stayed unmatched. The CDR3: CASTDRGQGYEQYF. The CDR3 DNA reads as TGTGCCAGCACAGACAGGGGGCAGGGCTACGAGCAGTACTTC.

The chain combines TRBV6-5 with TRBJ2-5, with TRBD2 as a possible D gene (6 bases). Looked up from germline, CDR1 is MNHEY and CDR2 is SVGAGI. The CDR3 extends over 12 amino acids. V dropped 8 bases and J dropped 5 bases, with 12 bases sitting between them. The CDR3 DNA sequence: TGTGCCAGCTTGGGGGAGGACGAGACCCAGTACTTC. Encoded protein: CASLGEDETQYF.

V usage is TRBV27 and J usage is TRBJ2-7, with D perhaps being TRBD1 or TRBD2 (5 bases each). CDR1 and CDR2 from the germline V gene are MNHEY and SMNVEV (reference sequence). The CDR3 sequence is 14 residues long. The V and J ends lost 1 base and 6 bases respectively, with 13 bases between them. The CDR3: CASSLFAGTGEQYF. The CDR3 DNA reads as TGTGCCAGCAGTTTATTCGCAGGGACGGGCGAGCAGTACTTC.

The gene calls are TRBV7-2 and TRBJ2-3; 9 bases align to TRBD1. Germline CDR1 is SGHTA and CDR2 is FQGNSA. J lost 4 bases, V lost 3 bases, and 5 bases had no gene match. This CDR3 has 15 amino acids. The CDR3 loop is CASSFGQGRADTQYF. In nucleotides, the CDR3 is TGTGCCAGCAGCTTTGGACAGGGGAGGGCAGATACGCAGTATTTT.

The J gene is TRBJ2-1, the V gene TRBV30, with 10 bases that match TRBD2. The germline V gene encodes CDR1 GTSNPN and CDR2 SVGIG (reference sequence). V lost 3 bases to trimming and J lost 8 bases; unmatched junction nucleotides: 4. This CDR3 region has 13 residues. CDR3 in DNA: TGTGCCTGGAGAGCGGGGGGGCTGCATGAGCAGTTCTTC. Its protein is CAWRAGGLHEQFF.